This T cell receptor beta chain was captured in a study of regulatory T cells in long-lasting Graves disease. This clonotype was counted many times. CDR3 regions were amplified by Arm-PCR using iRepertoire HTBI primers to build TCR beta libraries. TCRdb re-called the multiplex PCR reads with MiXCR, one entry per CDR3 protein. Of approximately 480,000 distinct CDR3 sequences listed, roughly 17% are singletons. Time point here: newly diagnosed GD, antithyroid drugs for less than 3 months. PBMC-extracted RNA yielded the TCR library. An endocrinology unit in Xi'an, China, supplied the patients. These data also featured in a second study, about T cells in Graves' hyperthyroidism and ophthalmopathy. That source adds: When the TCR CDR3 underwent first-round RT-PCR, the HTBI primer set was used.

This clonotype was obtained from a man aged 35 to 55 with Graves disease. The material sequenced was peripheral blood mononuclear cells (PBMCs), taken at new diagnosis, from a patient treated with antithyroid drugs.

Here the CDR3 reads CARQGMCTEAFF. CDR3 DNA sequence: TGTGCCAGACAGGGGATGTGCACTGAAGCTTTCTTT. This chain links TRBV6-7 with TRBJ1-1; 7 nucleotides line up with TRBD1. TRBV6-7 qualifies as an ORF whose function is uncertain. V was clipped by 9 bases and J by 4 bases; unmatched bases: 5. This CDR3 region has 12 residues.